This is a list of T cell receptor beta chains from one sample in a study of OX40 agonist ivuxolimab in advanced cancers. Data came from immunoSEQ multiplex PCR; TCRdb stores just in-frame clones and leaves some out. The sample holds about 70,000 clones; about 82% are singletons and the top ten take about 1.1%. The sequenced sample was CD4+ or CD8+ T cells sorted from blood, obtained in a trial of the OX40 agonist ivuxolimab. These receptors were obtained from an adult with an advanced solid tumor such as melanoma, head and neck, liver or kidney cancer. Both conserved end residues are part of each CDR3. The D gene is left open where the match is weak. Size is stated for part of the rows, as once, few or many counts, or as a class when the clone is expanded.

d_gene	j_gene	v_gene	abundance	CDR3nt	CDR3aa
.	TRBJ2-6	TRBV6-4	.	TGTGCCAGCAGTGACTCCCGGACAGTCGGCTGGACCTCATCTGGGGCCAACGTCCTGACTTTC	CASSDSRTVGWTSSGANVLTF
.	TRBJ1-5	TRBV30	.	TGTGCCTGGAGTGTCGGAGCCGGGGGATTCAATCAGCCCCAGCATTTT	CAWSVGAGGFNQPQHF
.	TRBJ1-5	TRBV28	.	TGTGCCAGCAGTTTGGGGCCGAGCAATCAGCCCCAGCATTTT	CASSLGPSNQPQHF
TRBD2	TRBJ2-7	TRBV9	.	TGTGCCAGCAGCGTCCGACCGGGACTAGCGGGGGGATTGGCCTACGAGCAGTACTTC	CASSVRPGLAGGLAYEQYF
.	TRBJ1-1	TRBV18	.	TGTGCCAGCTCACCAGCTCAAGGTCGAGGCACTGAAGCTTTCTTT	CASSPAQGRGTEAFF
.	TRBJ1-5	TRBV11-2	.	TGTGCCAGCAGCTCCCCGCAGGGGCCCCAGCATTTT	CASSSPQGPQHF
TRBD1	TRBJ1-2	TRBV7-2	.	TGTGCCAGCAGCCCCGGGACAGACTATGGCTACACCTTC	CASSPGTDYGYTF
TRBD2	TRBJ2-1	TRBV6-6	.	TGTGCCAGCAGAGCCACGGGGGGGTCCTACAATGAGCAGTTCTTC	CASRATGGSYNEQFF
.	TRBJ1-1	TRBV2	.	TGTGCCAGCCGCCGGGAAGGTCTCAGCACTGAAGCTTTCTTT	CASRREGLSTEAFF
.	TRBJ1-2	TRBV10-2	.	TGCGCCAGCAGTGCAACAGGGCCTACTACCTTC	CASSATGPTTF
TRBD2	TRBJ2-5	TRBV29-1	.	TGCAGCGTTGACGACCCCCCCCAGCGGGGGAAAGAGACCCAGTACTTC	CSVDDPPQRGKETQYF
.	TRBJ2-1	TRBV7-9	.	TGTGCCAGCAGCTTCCTGTCTAGGGACAATGAGCAGTTCTTC	CASSFLSRDNEQFF
.	TRBJ2-5	TRBV25-1	once	TGTGCCAGCAGTGAATCCCCCGGGTTAGGCGAGACCCAGTACTTC	CASSESPGLGETQYF
.	TRBJ2-5	TRBV5-1	.	TGCGCCAGCAGCCCGGCGGAGACCCAGTACTTC	CASSPAETQYF
.	TRBJ1-5	TRBV2	.	TGTGCCAGCAGTGTAACCTCAGGGCAGGGCCAGCCCCAGCATTTT	CASSVTSGQGQPQHF
TRBD1	TRBJ1-6	TRBV2	.	TGTGCCAGCATTGCGTCGATCATCAGGGGGCCTTATTCACCCCTCCACTTT	CASIASIIRGPYSPLHF
.	TRBJ1-6	TRBV5-1	.	TGCGCCAGCAGCTTGGGTCTGGGGCAAAATAATTCACCCCTCCACTTT	CASSLGLGQNNSPLHF
.	TRBJ1-1	TRBV18	.	TGTGCCAGCTCACCACAGGTACAGTTTCTGGGGGACACTGAAGCTTTCTTT	CASSPQVQFLGDTEAFF
.	TRBJ1-1	TRBV19	.	TGTGCCAGTAGTATAACAGAGGGAACAATCATGAACACTGAAGCTTTCTTT	CASSITEGTIMNTEAFF
.	TRBJ1-4	TRBV11-2	.	TGTGCCAGCAGCTTAGTTCTGAGATCTAATGAAAAACTGTTTTTT	CASSLVLRSNEKLFF
TRBD1	TRBJ2-7	TRBV27	.	TGTGCCAGCAGTCCCCCGACAGGGCTTGGCTACGAGCAGTACTTC	CASSPPTGLGYEQYF
.	TRBJ1-2	TRBV9	.	TGTGCCAGCAGCGTGCCCTCTGGGGGCAAGATCTATGGCTACACCTTC	CASSVPSGGKIYGYTF
.	TRBJ1-5	TRBV28	.	TGTGCCAGCAGTTTAGGCCCGAGCAATCAGCCCCAGCATTTT	CASSLGPSNQPQHF
.	TRBJ2-2	TRBV29-1	.	TGCAGCGTTGATAGTAGGGCCGGGGAGCTGTTTTTT	CSVDSRAGELFF
TRBD1	TRBJ1-4	TRBV9	.	TGTGCCAGCAGCGTGTTTTCGAGCTACAGGGGCTCGGATGAAAAACTGTTTTTT	CASSVFSSYRGSDEKLFF
.	TRBJ1-6	TRBV6-5	.	TGTGCCAGCAGGCCCGGGGTCTCACCCCTCCACTTT	CASRPGVSPLHF
.	TRBJ2-7	TRBV15	.	TGTGCCACCAGCAGTGGACAGAGACGAACCTACGAGCAGTACTTC	CATSSGQRRTYEQYF
.	TRBJ2-6	TRBV4-1	.	TGCGCCAGCAGCCAAGATGGGGGGTTAGGGGCCTCTGGGGCCAACGTCCTGACTTTC	CASSQDGGLGASGANVLTF
TRBD1	TRBJ1-5	TRBV6-1	.	TGTGCCAGCAGTGAAGTTCTCGGACAGGGACATCAGCCCCAGCATTTT	CASSEVLGQGHQPQHF
.	TRBJ1-3	TRBV13	.	TGTGCCAGCAGCCCTACCCCTGGAGGTGGCTCTGGAAACACCATATATTTT	CASSPTPGGGSGNTIYF
.	TRBJ2-5	TRBV19	.	TGTGCCAGTAGCTGGATAGGGGAAGAGACCCAGTACTTC	CASSWIGEETQYF
TRBD1	TRBJ2-5	TRBV28	.	TGTGCCAGCAGTTTTGGGACAGGGGCTATGCCCCAGTACTTC	CASSFGTGAMPQYF
TRBD1	TRBJ2-3	TRBV7-2	.	TGTGCCAGCAGCTCCCGGACAGGGGCAGATACACAGTATTTT	CASSSRTGADTQYF
.	TRBJ1-2	TRBV6-1	.	TGTGCCAGCAGTCCCGCCGGGACACTTTATGGCTACACCTTC	CASSPAGTLYGYTF
.	TRBJ2-5	TRBV2	.	TGTGCCACGTCCTGGACACCTCAAGAGACCCAGTACTTC	CATSWTPQETQYF